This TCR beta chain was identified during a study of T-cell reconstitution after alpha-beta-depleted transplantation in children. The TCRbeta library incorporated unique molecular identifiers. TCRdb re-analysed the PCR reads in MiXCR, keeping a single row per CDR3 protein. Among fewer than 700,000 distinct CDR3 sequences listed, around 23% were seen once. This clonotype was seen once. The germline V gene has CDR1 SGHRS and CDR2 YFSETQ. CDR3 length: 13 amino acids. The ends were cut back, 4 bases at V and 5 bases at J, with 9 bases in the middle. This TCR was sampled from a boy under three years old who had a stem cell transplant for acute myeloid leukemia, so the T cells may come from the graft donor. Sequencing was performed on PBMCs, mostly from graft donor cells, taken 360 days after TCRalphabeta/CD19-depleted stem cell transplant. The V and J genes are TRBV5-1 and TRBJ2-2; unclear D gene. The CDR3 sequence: CASSALPTGELFF. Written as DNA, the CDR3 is TGCGCCAGCAGCGCATTACCGACCGGGGAGCTGTTTTTT.